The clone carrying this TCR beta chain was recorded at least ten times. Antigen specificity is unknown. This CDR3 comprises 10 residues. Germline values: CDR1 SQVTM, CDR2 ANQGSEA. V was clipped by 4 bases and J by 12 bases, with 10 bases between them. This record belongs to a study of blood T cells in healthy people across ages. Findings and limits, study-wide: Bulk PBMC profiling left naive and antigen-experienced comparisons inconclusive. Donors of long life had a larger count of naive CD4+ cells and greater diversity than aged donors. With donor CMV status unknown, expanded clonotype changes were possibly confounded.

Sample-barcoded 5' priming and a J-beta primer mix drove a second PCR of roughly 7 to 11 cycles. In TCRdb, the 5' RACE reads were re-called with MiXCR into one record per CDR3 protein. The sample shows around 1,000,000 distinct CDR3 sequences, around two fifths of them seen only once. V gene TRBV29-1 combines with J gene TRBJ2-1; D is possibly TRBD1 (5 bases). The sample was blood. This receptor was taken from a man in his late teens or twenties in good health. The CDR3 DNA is TGCAGCGTTGGAAGGGGTAGGCAGTTCTTC. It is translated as CSVGRGRQFF.